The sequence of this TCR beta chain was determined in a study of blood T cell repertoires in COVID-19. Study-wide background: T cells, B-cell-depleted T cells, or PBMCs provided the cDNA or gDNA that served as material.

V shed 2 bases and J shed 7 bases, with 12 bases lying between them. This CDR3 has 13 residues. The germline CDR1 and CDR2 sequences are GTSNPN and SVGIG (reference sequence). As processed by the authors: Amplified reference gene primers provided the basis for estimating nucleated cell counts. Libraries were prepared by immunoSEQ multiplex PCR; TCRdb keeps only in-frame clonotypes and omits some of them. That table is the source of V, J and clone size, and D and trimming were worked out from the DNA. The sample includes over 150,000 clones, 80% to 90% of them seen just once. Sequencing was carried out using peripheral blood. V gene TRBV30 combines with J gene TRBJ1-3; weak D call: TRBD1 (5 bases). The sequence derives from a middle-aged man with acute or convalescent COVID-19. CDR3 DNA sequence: TGTGCCTGGAGTAAACAGGTCGGGAACACCATATATTTT. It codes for CAWSKQVGNTIYF.